Presented here are 23 T cell receptor beta chains from one specimen sequenced in a study of blood T cell repertoires in COVID-19. The data were produced by immunoSEQ multiplex PCR, yet TCRdb's version contains in-frame clones alone and is incomplete. The table lists over 130,000 clones, 84% of them singletons, with 8.9% in the top ten. The sample taken for sequencing was peripheral blood. All receptors derive from a man aged 25-45 years with COVID-19, enrolled during active disease.

This clone was counted between two and nine times. V is TRBV18 and J is TRBJ1-5, with 7 bases that match TRBD1. CDR1 and CDR2 from the germline V gene are KGHSH and LQKENI. The CDR3 totals 16 residues. The junction had 11 bases not matched to a gene; V was cut back by 2 bases and J by 7 bases. The CDR3 DNA reads as TGTGCCAGCTCACCAATCCCCAGGGGGTCGAGGCAGCCCCAGCATTTT. This gives the protein CASSPIPRGSRQPQHF. Looking up the rest from reference TRBV18 and TRBJ1-5 gives the full variable domain: NAGVMQNPRHLVRRRGQEARLRCSPMKGHSHVYWYRQLPEEGLKFMVYLQKENIIDESGMPKERFSAEFPKEGPSILRIQQVVRGDSAAYFCASSPIPRGSRQPQHFGDGTRLSIL.

Here the CDR3 reads CASSSLGGSSEQFF. The CDR3 DNA reads as TGTGCCAGCAGCTCTTTAGGAGGTAGCTCTGAGCAGTTCTTC. This sequence joins TRBV4-2 and TRBJ2-1; the D gene is possibly TRBD2 (5 bases). Deletions cut 5 bases from V and 9 bases from J, with 17 bases between. The CDR3 covers 14 residues. CDR1 and CDR2 from the germline V gene are LGHNA and YNFKEQ.

The rearrangement uses TRBV3-1 (or the pseudogene TRBV3-2) and TRBJ2-3; D is possibly TRBD2 (5 bases). This CDR3 contains 14 residues. The ends were cut back, 2 bases at V and 4 bases at J, with 10 bases in the middle. The germline V gene encodes CDR1 LGHDT and CDR2 YNNKEL (reference sequence). The CDR3 nucleotides are TGTGCCAGCAGCCAATGGGGTAGCGCAGATACGCAGTATTTT. Translated: CASSQWGSADTQYF.

The rearrangement uses TRBV25-1 and TRBJ2-5; the match to TRBD2 covers 9 bases. The V gene's germline CDR1 is MGHDK and CDR2 SYGVNS. This CDR3 is 14 amino acids long. J lost 4 bases, V lost 5 bases, and 5 bases had no gene match. The CDR3 DNA reads TGTGCCAGCAGTTCGACTAGCGGAGCAGAGACCCAGTACTTC. It is translated as CASSSTSGAETQYF.

The rearrangement links TRBV3-1 (or the pseudogene TRBV3-2) to TRBJ1-1; D perhaps matches TRBD1 (6 bases). Germline assignment: CDR1 LGHDT and CDR2 YNNKEL (reference sequence). CDR3 length: 15 amino acids. V lost 5 bases and J lost 0, with 13 bases in between. The CDR3 bases are TGTGCCAGCAGCATAAAACAGGGAATGAACACTGAAGCTTTCTTT. As protein: CASSIKQGMNTEAFF.

The chain joins TRBV28 to TRBJ2-7; TRBD2 matches 11 bases. There are 14 residues in the CDR3. Germline CDR1 and CDR2: MDHEN and SYDVKM. V was clipped by 9 bases and J by 1 base; unmatched bases: 5. CDR3 amino acids: CASSGTSGSYEQYF. CDR3 DNA: TGTGCCAGTTCCGGGACTAGCGGATCCTACGAGCAGTACTTC.

This clone was counted only a few times. This chain uses TRBV5-5 with TRBJ1-2; D might be TRBD1 (5 bases). This CDR3 is 13 amino acids long. CDR1 and CDR2 (germline): SGHKS, YYEKEE (reference sequence). The V end lost 0 bases, the J end lost 9 bases, and 12 bases lay between the germline ends. The DNA for the CDR3 is TGTGCCAGCAGCTTGGCCTTGGAGGGGAGCTACACCTTC. This sequence encodes CASSLALEGSYTF.

J is TRBJ1-1 and V is TRBV2; D not certain. The CDR3 has 14 residues. Germline values: CDR1 SNHLY, CDR2 FYNNEI. With 4 bases removed from V and 0 bases from J, the gap between germline ends came to 9 bases. The CDR3 region is CASSVEKMNTEAFF. DNA of the CDR3: TGTGCCAGCAGTGTCGAGAAAATGAACACTGAAGCTTTCTTT.

The chain links TRBV6-2 or TRBV6-3 to TRBJ1-5; D ambiguous. The V gene lost 2 bases and the J gene lost 2 bases, with 10 bases spanning the gap. Germline-derived CDR1 and CDR2 are MNHEY and SVGEGT. The CDR3 contains 15 residues. CDR3 sequence: CASSYGQVGNQPQHF. CDR3 DNA: TGTGCCAGCAGTTACGGCCAGGTAGGCAATCAGCCCCAGCATTTT.

The gene calls are TRBV4-3 and TRBJ2-2; TRBD1 matches 7 bases. This CDR3 contains 14 residues. The J segment lost 4 bases and the V segment lost 6 bases, leaving 5 bases of the junction unmatched. The germline gives CDR1 LGHNA, CDR2 YSLEER. CDR3 in DNA: TGCGCCAGCAGGCAAACAGGGGTCACCGGGGAGCTGTTTTTT. Its protein is CASRQTGVTGELFF.

V usage is TRBV2 and J usage is TRBJ1-5; D is unresolved. There are 13 residues in the CDR3. The V end lost 6 bases, the J end lost 3 bases, and 9 bases lay between the germline ends. Germline V CDR1 and CDR2: SNHLY, FYNNEI. The CDR3 bases are TGTGCCAGCAGGGCGGATTACAATCAGCCCCAGCATTTT. Its protein product is CASRADYNQPQHF.

The CDR3 DNA sequence: TGTGCCAGTACAGGGGGCGCGAACACCGGGGAGCTGTTTTTT. Encoded protein: CASTGGANTGELFF. V is TRBV6-6 and J is TRBJ2-2, with 9 bases identical to TRBD1. From germline, CDR1 is MNHNY and CDR2 SVGAGI (reference sequence). CDR3 length: 14 amino acids. V lost 9 bases, J lost 0 bases, and 2 bases stayed unmatched.

The gene calls are TRBV19 and TRBJ1-1; D is uncertain. CDR1 LNHDA and CDR2 SQIVND come from the germline V gene (reference sequence). The V and J ends lost 4 bases and 0 bases respectively, with 12 bases between them. The CDR3 extends over 15 amino acids. The DNA of the CDR3 is TGTGCCAGTAGTACATACTTAGAAATGAACACTGAAGCTTTCTTT. It specifies CASSTYLEMNTEAFF.

This clone was observed a single time. This rearrangement joins TRBV28 to TRBJ1-2; 8 nucleotides agree with TRBD1. The CDR3 has 12 residues. Germline V gene lookup returns CDR1 MDHEN and CDR2 SYDVKM. V was pared by 7 bases and J by 6 bases, with 4 bases of the junction left unmatched. CDR3 protein: CASIGTGNGYTF. CDR3 sequence (DNA): TGTGCCAGCATAGGGACAGGCAATGGCTACACCTTC.

J is TRBJ1-3 and V is TRBV2; D call uncertain. CDR1 is SNHLY, CDR2 FYNNEI, per germline. The CDR3 contains 13 residues. V lost 7 bases to trimming and J lost 8 bases, with 15 bases between them. The CDR3 DNA reads as TGTGCCAGCACCCTAGACCTTCGGCACACCATATATTTT. Encoded protein: CASTLDLRHTIYF.

In regard to this clone: Other nucleotide sequences from this sample produce the same CDR3. The V call is TRBV30, the J call TRBJ1-2, with 7 bases identical to TRBD1. The CDR3 is made up of 11 amino acids. The V segment lost 3 bases and the J segment 7 bases; nucleotides outside the gene matches: 2. CDR1 is GTSNPN, CDR2 SVGIG, per germline (reference sequence). The CDR3 nucleotides are TGTGCCTGGAGCGACAGGGTTGGCTACACCTTC. Amino acids: CAWSDRVGYTF.

This clone was seen only once. This sequence joins TRBV11-2 and TRBJ2-5; 9 bases fit TRBD2. With V trimmed by 5 bases and J by 3 bases, 7 bases remained unmatched. Germline CDR1 is SGHAT and CDR2 is FQNNGV. The CDR3 is 15 amino acids. CDR3: CASSPRLAVEETQYF. CDR3 nucleotide sequence: TGTGCCAGCAGCCCCCGACTAGCGGTGGAAGAGACCCAGTACTTC. Full variable domain (rest looked up from reference TRBV11-2 and TRBJ2-5): EAGVAQSPRYKIIEKRQSVAFWCNPISGHATLYWYQQILGQGPKLLIQFQNNGVVDDSQLPKDRFSAERLKGVDSTLKIQPAKLEDSAVYLCASSPRLAVEETQYFGPGTRLLVL.

This chain connects TRBV6-2 or TRBV6-3 to TRBJ2-2; D is unresolved. V was clipped by 5 bases and J by 5 bases, with 15 bases between them. Germline lookup yields CDR1 MNHEY and CDR2 SVGEGT. The CDR3 contains 15 residues. CDR3 loop: CASSPAPPGTGELFF. The CDR3 coding sequence is TGTGCCAGCAGTCCCGCCCCGCCCGGGACCGGGGAGCTGTTTTTT.

The chain uses TRBV19 and TRBJ2-1; 7 nucleotides line up with TRBD2. The germline V gene has CDR1 LNHDA and CDR2 SQIVND (reference sequence). Losses at the gene ends were 8 bases for V and 3 bases for J; bases not matched to a gene: 13. The CDR3 is 16 residues long. CDR3 nucleotides: TGTGCCAGTGGGTCCGTTACTAGCGAGCTCTACAATGAGCAGTTCTTC. Translation: CASGSVTSELYNEQFF.

This chain connects TRBV10-3 to TRBJ2-5, with TRBD1 identical over 9 bases. Trimming took 4 bases from V and 6 from J; bases not matched to a gene: 6. CDR1 is ENHRY and CDR2 is SYGVKD in the germline V gene. This CDR3 is built from 14 residues. The CDR3 loop reads CAISGAGQGQTQYF. In nucleotides, the CDR3 is TGTGCCATCAGTGGCGCGGGACAGGGCCAGACCCAGTACTTC.

This clone occurred many times. This chain joins TRBV21-1 and TRBJ2-5; the table's D call, TRBD2, was not checked against the DNA. TRBV21-1 is tagged as a pseudogene. This CDR3 comprises 17 residues. In DNA form, the CDR3 reads TGTGCCAGCAGCTATGGGGGACTAGCGGGAAACGGGGAGACCCAGTACTTC. Encoded protein: CASSYGGLAGNGETQYF.

The chain has TRBV29-1 and TRBJ2-7; 8 nucleotides agree with TRBD1. The ends lost 7 bases at V and 3 bases at J; junction bases unmatched: 5. CDR1 and CDR2 from the germline V gene are SQVTM and ANQGSEA. The length of the CDR3 is 12 residues. The CDR3 reads CSGRTGNYEQYF. The CDR3 nucleotides read TGCAGCGGTCGGACAGGGAACTACGAGCAGTACTTC.

The CDR3 DNA is TGTGCCAGCACTACAACTGGCAGGCCTATTCAGTACTTC. Its translation is CASTTTGRPIQYF. The chain is built from TRBV28 and TRBJ2-4; D gene uncertain. Germline values: CDR1 MDHEN, CDR2 SYDVKM. V lost 7 bases, J lost 10 bases, and 17 bases lay in between. The CDR3 has 13 amino acids.